These 17 T cell receptor beta chains originate from one sample sequenced in a study of shared clonotypes between healthy human individuals. The assay was immunoSEQ multiplex PCR, and TCRdb's table has in-frame clones only and misses some. Counted here are approximately 2,300,000 clones, around 90% occurring once; the ten biggest clones make up around 0.38%. Sequencing used naive CD4+ T cells from PBMCs. Subset of the sample: CD45RA+ positively selected. The origin of the receptors is a man between 18 and 29 years old in good health. Some clones in this sample may be carry-over from other donors' samples.

The J gene is TRBJ1-2, the V gene TRBV11-1; D not certain. Per the germline V gene, CDR1 is SGHAT and CDR2 is FQDESV (reference sequence). CDR3 size: 12 residues. V was cut by 4 bases and J by 3 bases, with 6 bases left in between. CDR3 protein: CASSWGDYGYTF. The CDR3 bases are TGTGCCAGCAGCTGGGGAGACTATGGCTACACCTTC.

This chain joins TRBV6-6 and TRBJ2-1; 8 nucleotides match TRBD2. The junction had 15 bases not matched to a gene; V was cut back by 8 bases and J by 6 bases. This CDR3 region has 16 residues. The germline V gene encodes CDR1 MNHNY and CDR2 SVGAGI (reference sequence). The CDR3 region has the DNA TGTGCCAGCGGGGCAAAAAGCGGGAGTCTTTCCAATGAGCAGTTCTTC. Its translation: CASGAKSGSLSNEQFF.

In its sample, this clone was seen once. The chain employs TRBV11-2 and TRBJ2-3; 10 bases are shared with TRBD2. CDR3 length: 18 residues. Looked up from germline, CDR1 is SGHAT and CDR2 is FQNNGV. The junction had 15 bases not matched to a gene; V was cut back by 1 base and J by 8 bases. CDR3 region: CASSLGALRTSGSGTQYF. For the CDR3, the DNA is TGTGCCAGCAGCTTAGGCGCTCTGCGGACTAGCGGTTCGGGTACGCAGTATTTT.

The CDR3 nucleotides read TGTGCCAGCAGTCGGGGGGGCAGACTAGCCAAAAACATTCAGTACTTC. Translating it yields CASSRGGRLAKNIQYF. This rearrangement joins TRBV7-2 to TRBJ2-4; 8 positions match TRBD2. The trim removed 6 bases at V and 0 bases at J, leaving 7 bases unmatched. CDR3 length equals 16 residues. Germline CDR1 SGHTA, CDR2 FQGNSA. Complete variable domain (other parts from reference TRBV7-2 and TRBJ2-4): GAGVSQSPSNKVTEKGKDVELRCDPISGHTALYWYRQSLGQGLEFLIYFQGNSAPDKSGLPSDRFSAERTGGSVSTLTIQRTQQEDSAVYLCASSRGGRLAKNIQYFGAGTRLSVL.

The chain combines TRBV9 with TRBJ2-3, with 7 positions matching TRBD2. Germline V gene lookup returns CDR1 SGDLS and CDR2 YYNGEE. With V trimmed by 0 bases and J by 6 bases, 7 bases remained unmatched. CDR3 length: 15 residues. CDR3 in amino acids: CASSVASREPDTQYF. DNA for the CDR3: TGTGCCAGCAGCGTAGCATCGCGGGAGCCCGATACGCAGTATTTT.

The genes are TRBV6-5 and TRBJ1-2; D is undetermined. The CDR3 consists of 13 residues. V was clipped by 4 bases and J by 9 bases, with 15 bases between them. CDR1 is MNHEY, CDR2 SVGAGI, per germline. The DNA of the CDR3 is TGTGCCAGCAGTTCCGGGGTCGCAAGGAGCTACACCTTC. Amino acid sequence: CASSSGVARSYTF.

Worth noting for this clone: The same CDR3 also results from other DNA sequences found in this sample. This chain connects TRBV5-1 to TRBJ1-2; possibly TRBD1 for D (5 bases). The CDR3 length is 13 residues. Looked up from germline, CDR1 is SGHRS and CDR2 is YFSETQ. V lost 3 bases and J lost 4, with 10 bases in between. CDR3 protein: CASSSGRLYGYTF. DNA for the CDR3: TGCGCCAGCAGCTCGGGACGGCTCTATGGCTACACCTTC.

The chain uses TRBV5-1 and TRBJ1-1; no reliable D call. The V gene lost 3 bases and the J gene lost 3 bases, with 12 bases spanning the gap. This CDR3 comprises 14 residues. Looked up from germline, CDR1 is SGHRS and CDR2 is YFSETQ. CDR3 bases: TGCGCCAGCAGCTCCCCTTACGGCCACACTGAAGCTTTCTTT. Its protein product is CASSSPYGHTEAFF.

This clone was picked up one time. This chain uses TRBV7-7 with TRBJ2-3; 11 bases agree with TRBD2. Germline trimming cut 2 bases from V and 6 bases from J; bases unmatched to any gene: 4. Germline CDR1 reads SSHAT; CDR2 reads FNYEAQ (reference sequence). This CDR3 spans 15 amino acids. The CDR3 spells CASSLTSGRYDTQYF. In nucleotides, the CDR3 is TGTGCCAGCAGCTTAACTAGCGGGAGATATGATACGCAGTATTTT.

This sequence joins TRBV7-2 and TRBJ2-3; 8 bases line up with TRBD2. Per germline, CDR1 SGHTA and CDR2 FQGNSA. V lost 1 base to trimming and J lost 4 bases; unmatched junction nucleotides: 16. CDR3 length: 19 residues. Here the CDR3 DNA reads TGTGCCAGCAGCTTAGTAAGGTTGGGCACCAGCGGGAGTTCAGATACGCAGTATTTT. It yields the protein CASSLVRLGTSGSSDTQYF.

The V and J genes are TRBV7-9 and TRBJ2-7, with 10 bases aligning to TRBD2. Germline V gene sequence: CDR1 SEHNR, CDR2 FQNEAQ (reference sequence). V was pared by 2 bases and J by 2 bases, with 12 bases of the junction left unmatched. This CDR3 has 18 residues. CDR3 residues: CASSLSPPGTSAAYEQYF. As DNA, the CDR3 is TGTGCCAGCAGCTTATCGCCCCCCGGGACTAGCGCGGCCTACGAGCAGTACTTC.

With respect to this clone: The sample holds other DNA sequences that translate to the same CDR3. The CDR3 loop is CASSSNSGANVLTF. DNA for the CDR3: TGCGCCAGCAGCTCGAACTCTGGGGCCAACGTCCTGACTTTC. The rearrangement uses TRBV5-1 and TRBJ2-6; D unresolved. Germline V gene data show CDR1 as SGHRS and CDR2 as YFSETQ. This CDR3 contains 14 residues. The V end was cut by 3 bases, the J end by 0 bases, with 4 bases between.

This CDR3 is CASTPGPSNTGELFF. The CDR3 DNA reads TGTGCCAGCACCCCTGGCCCTTCGAACACCGGGGAGCTGTTTTTT. The chain employs TRBV28 and TRBJ2-2; the D is unclear. V lost 7 bases and J lost 0, with 12 bases in between. CDR1 is MDHEN and CDR2 is SYDVKM in the germline V gene. The CDR3 covers 15 residues.

The count of this clone is one. The chain couples TRBV20-1 to TRBJ1-5, with D perhaps matching TRBD1 (5 bases). V lost 6 bases and J 6 bases, leaving 9 bases between the germline ends. This CDR3 has 11 residues. Looked up from germline, CDR1 is DFQATT and CDR2 is SNEGSKA (reference sequence). In DNA form, the CDR3 reads TGCAGTGCCGGGGGGGGTCAGCCCCAGCATTTT. It is translated as CSAGGGQPQHF.

The CDR3 protein is CASSSTPKAFF. In DNA, the CDR3 is TGTGCCAGCAGTTCAACCCCGAAGGCTTTCTTT. V usage is TRBV28 and J usage is TRBJ1-1; no reliable D call. This CDR3 has 11 residues. The ends were cut back, 4 bases at V and 11 bases at J, with 11 bases in the middle. Germline loops: CDR1 MDHEN, CDR2 SYDVKM.

The J gene is TRBJ1-2, the V gene TRBV7-9; tentatively, D is TRBD1 (5 bases). Germline lookup yields CDR1 SEHNR and CDR2 FQNEAQ (reference sequence). CDR3 size: 14 residues. V was trimmed by 1 base and J by 8 bases, leaving 14 bases between them. The CDR3 bases are TGTGCCAGCAGCTTAGGGGGCCAGTATCCAGGCTACACCTTC. It encodes CASSLGGQYPGYTF.

This clone was picked up one time. Other DNA sequences in the same sample also yield this CDR3. The V gene is TRBV5-1, the J gene TRBJ2-5; D possibly matches TRBD1 or TRBD2 (5 bases each). CDR1 is SGHRS and CDR2 is YFSETQ in the germline V gene. Trimming took 0 bases from V and 0 from J, leaving 6 bases between them. This CDR3 comprises 14 residues. The DNA of the CDR3 is TGCGCCAGCAGCTTGGGGGGGAACCAAGAGACCCAGTACTTC. Protein: CASSLGGNQETQYF.